Listed here is a single T cell receptor beta chain. Its specificity is unknown. The CDR3 extends over 17 amino acids. Trimming pared 2 bases from V and 1 base from J, leaving 16 bases between. Germline V lookup: CDR1 MNHEY, CDR2 SVGAGI. The sample is drawn from a study of T cells after yellow fever vaccination. Looking at the study overall: It was SMART-Seq v4 Ultra Low Input that prepared the fractions with low cell numbers. Study-wide results and caveats: Some clonotypes were seen in both the CD4 and the CD8 compartments. These made up a small share and likely arose from convergent recombination. Boosting was followed by the reappearance of most primary-vaccination clones (around 95% CD4, more than 70% CD8).

5'RACE template switching produced TCR cDNA carrying a universal primer site and UMIs. MiXCR, run by TCRdb on the 5' RACE reads, gives a single entry per CDR3 protein. The sample has 200,000 to 250,000 distinct CDR3 sequences, about 3% seen once. This TCR came from a man in his late teens or twenties who received the YFV17D yellow fever vaccine. This chain joins TRBV6-5 and TRBJ2-3; D uncertain. Specimen: CD4+ T cells sorted from PBMCs, collected 10 days after the yellow fever booster vaccination. In DNA, the CDR3 is TGTGCCAGCAGTTACGTCTCGAAGCCTGAGGGCACAGATACGCAGTATTTT. Translated, it gives CASSYVSKPEGTDTQYF.